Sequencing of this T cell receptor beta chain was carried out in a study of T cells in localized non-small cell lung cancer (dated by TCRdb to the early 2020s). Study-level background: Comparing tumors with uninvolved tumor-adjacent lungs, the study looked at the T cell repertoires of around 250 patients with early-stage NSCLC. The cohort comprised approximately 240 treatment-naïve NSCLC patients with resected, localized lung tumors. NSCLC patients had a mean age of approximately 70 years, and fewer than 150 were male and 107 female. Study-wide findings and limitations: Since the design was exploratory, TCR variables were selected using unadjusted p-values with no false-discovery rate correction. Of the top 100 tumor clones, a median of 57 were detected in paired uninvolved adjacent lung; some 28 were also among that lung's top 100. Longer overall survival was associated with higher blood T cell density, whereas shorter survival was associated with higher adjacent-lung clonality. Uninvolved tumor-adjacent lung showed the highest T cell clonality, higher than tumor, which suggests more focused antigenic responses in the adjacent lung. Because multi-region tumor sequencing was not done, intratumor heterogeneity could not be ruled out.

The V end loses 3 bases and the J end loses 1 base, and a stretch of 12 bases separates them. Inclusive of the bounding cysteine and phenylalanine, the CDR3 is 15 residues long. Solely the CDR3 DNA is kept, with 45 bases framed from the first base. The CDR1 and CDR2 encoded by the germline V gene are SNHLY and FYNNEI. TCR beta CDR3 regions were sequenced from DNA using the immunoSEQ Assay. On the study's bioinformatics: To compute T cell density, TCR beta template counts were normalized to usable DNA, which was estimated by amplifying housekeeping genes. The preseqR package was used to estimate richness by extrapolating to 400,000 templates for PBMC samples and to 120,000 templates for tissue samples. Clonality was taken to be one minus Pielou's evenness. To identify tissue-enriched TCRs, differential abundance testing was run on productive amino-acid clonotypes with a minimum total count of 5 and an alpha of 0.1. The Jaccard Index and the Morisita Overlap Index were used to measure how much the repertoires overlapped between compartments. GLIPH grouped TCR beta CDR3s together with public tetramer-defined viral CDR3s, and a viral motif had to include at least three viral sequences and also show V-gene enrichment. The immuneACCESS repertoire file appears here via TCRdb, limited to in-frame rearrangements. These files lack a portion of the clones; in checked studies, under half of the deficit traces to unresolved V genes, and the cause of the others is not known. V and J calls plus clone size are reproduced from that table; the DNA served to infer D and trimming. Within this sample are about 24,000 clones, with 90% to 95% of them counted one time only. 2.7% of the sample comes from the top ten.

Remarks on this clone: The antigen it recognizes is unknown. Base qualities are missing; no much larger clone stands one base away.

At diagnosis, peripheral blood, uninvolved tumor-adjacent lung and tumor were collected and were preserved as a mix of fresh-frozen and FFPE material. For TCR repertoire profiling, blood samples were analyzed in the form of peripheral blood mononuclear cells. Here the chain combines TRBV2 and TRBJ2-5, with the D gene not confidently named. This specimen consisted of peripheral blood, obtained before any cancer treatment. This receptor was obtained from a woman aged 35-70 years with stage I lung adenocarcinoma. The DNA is TGTGCCAGCAGTGATGTGGGCAGGAGCCAAGAGACCCAGTACTTC. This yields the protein CASSDVGRSQETQYF.